This TCR beta chain was identified during a study of OX40 agonist ivuxolimab in advanced cancers. About the research overall: Patients received the agonistic anti-OX40 (CD134) antibody ivuxolimab. Those treated in dose escalation had hepatocellular carcinoma, melanoma, renal cell cancer or head and neck cancer.

Sequenced by immunoSEQ multiplex PCR; TCRdb stores in-frame clones only, minus some. Among approximately 40,000 clones listed, about 88% were seen once. Collection of blood occurred at baseline, at cycle 4 day 1, and at cycle 7 day 1. Source: CD4+ or CD8+ T cells sorted from blood, taken in a trial of the OX40 agonist ivuxolimab. The origin of this receptor is an adult with an advanced solid tumor such as melanoma, head and neck, liver or kidney cancer.

The CDR3 protein is CASSLTGDSTVETQYF. The CDR3 nucleotides are TGTGCCAGCAGCCTTACGGGAGACAGTACCGTGGAGACCCAGTACTTC. V usage is TRBV7-8 and J usage is TRBJ2-5; a possible D gene is TRBD2 (6 bases). Trimming removed 5 bases at V and 5 bases at J, with 21 bases between. Germline V gives CDR1 SGHVS, CDR2 FQNEAQ. There are 16 residues in the CDR3.